Sequencing of this T cell receptor (beta chain) was carried out in a study of T-cell reconstitution after alpha-beta-depleted transplantation in children. Study results and limitations: It was newly produced T cells that mostly accounted for T-cell counts and diversity one year after transplant. There were reportedly several hundred expanded graft clones from which alpha-beta T cells came about two months after transplant.

A few counts support this clonotype. The target antigen is unknown. The authors prepared the TCRbeta library with unique molecular identifiers. TCRdb reanalysed the PCR reads using MiXCR and keeps one entry per CDR3 protein. The sample includes 530,000 or so distinct CDR3 sequences, 27% of them seen just once. The TCR originated in a boy less than two years old with Wiskott-Aldrich syndrome, due to receive a stem cell transplant. The sequencing used PBMCs, collected before TCRalphabeta/CD19-depleted stem cell transplant.

The CDR3 DNA reads TGTGCCAGCAGCTTCGATTCTAGCGGGAGGGCCTACGAGCAGTACTTC. This translates into CASSFDSSGRAYEQYF. The chain is built from TRBV7-9 and TRBJ2-7; 12 bases are a match to TRBD2. The CDR3 is 16 amino acids. V was pared by 3 bases and J by 2 bases, with 5 bases of the junction left unmatched. Germline loops: CDR1 SEHNR, CDR2 FQNEAQ (reference sequence).